This note documents a single T cell receptor (beta chain) sequence. Its antigen is currently unknown. These data are taken from a study of esophageal squamous cell carcinoma under preoperative chemotherapy. Across the whole study: TCR repertoires were profiled from both peripheral blood T cells and tumor-infiltrating lymphocytes. General study findings and limits: Post-treatment tumor-infiltrating lymphocytes appeared partly derived from peripheral T cells migrating into the tumor. Clonal contraction, more than amplification, hit abundant clones after paclitaxel-nedaplatin.

TCRdb re-analysed the PCR reads in MiXCR, keeping a single row per CDR3 protein. The sample has 32,000 or so distinct CDR3 sequences; 50% to 60% are singletons. The trim removed 6 bases at V and 9 bases at J, leaving 10 bases unmatched. Per the germline V gene, CDR1 is LGHNT and CDR2 is FRNRAP. The CDR3 length is 15 residues. As for time point: after preoperative PTX-NDP chemotherapy. Patients received paclitaxel-nedaplatin as preoperative chemotherapy before surgery. The chain uses TRBV12-5 and TRBJ2-1, with 11 bases identical to TRBD2. Sampling was carried out from a patient given preoperative chemotherapy. This clonotype was obtained from a human donor with esophageal squamous cell carcinoma. The donor label of this sample is uncertain. The CDR3 spells CASGQIAGGRGEQFF. The CDR3 DNA reads as TGTGCTAGTGGCCAGATAGCGGGGGGGCGGGGTGAGCAGTTCTTC.